Below, 11 T cell receptor beta chains from the same sample are listed, as sequenced in a study of CD8+ T cells in alopecia areata. RNA extraction and reverse transcription yielded cDNA as sequencing template. Clones were sequenced by immunoSEQ multiplex PCR, and TCRdb holds only the in-frame ones, with some missing. The data show roughly 65,000 clones, around half seen once. The material was CD8+ T cells sorted from blood, obtained at week 0. The receptors come from a human donor with alopecia areata.

The rearrangement joins TRBV29-1 to TRBJ2-1; D ambiguous. The CDR3 extends over 12 amino acids. Germline CDR1 is SQVTM and CDR2 is ANQGSEA. The germline V and J ends were trimmed by 4 bases and 9 bases, with 13 bases remaining between them. The CDR3: CSVAQLDIEQFF. The CDR3 DNA follows: TGCAGCGTTGCCCAGCTAGACATTGAGCAGTTCTTC.

This clone was observed once. The J gene is TRBJ2-5, the V gene TRBV25-1, with a possible D match to TRBD1 (5 bases). Per germline, CDR1 MGHDK and CDR2 SYGVNS. Trimming removed 4 bases from V and 1 base from J, with 7 bases in between. The CDR3 spans 13 residues. The CDR3 bases are TGTGCCAGCAGTGTACAGGTCCAAGAGACCCAGTACTTC. It codes for CASSVQVQETQYF.

The J gene is TRBJ2-7, the V gene TRBV9; 8 bases map to TRBD2. The germline V gene encodes CDR1 SGDLS and CDR2 YYNGEE. The CDR3 loop spans 15 amino acids. V lost 1 base, J lost 3 bases, and 6 bases stayed unmatched. The CDR3 coding sequence is TGTGCCAGCAGCGTAAATAGCGGGACCCACTACGAGCAGTACTTC. It translates to CASSVNSGTHYEQYF.

This clone was seen a handful of times. The V gene is TRBV15, the J gene TRBJ2-1, with 8 nucleotides matching TRBD2. The junction had 5 bases not matched to a gene; V was cut back by 1 base and J by 6 bases. The CDR3 has 15 amino acids. Germline V gene data show CDR1 as LNHNV and CDR2 as YYDKDF (reference sequence). The CDR3 loop reads CATSRGAGAGNEQFF. CDR3 sequence (DNA): TGTGCCACCAGCAGAGGAGCGGGAGCTGGCAATGAGCAGTTCTTC.

This sequence joins TRBV27 and TRBJ2-7, with D unresolved. V lost 9 bases and J lost 1, with 1 base in between. CDR1 and CDR2 from the germline V gene are MNHEY and SMNVEV (reference sequence). The length of the CDR3 is 9 residues. The CDR3 spells CASSYEQYF. In DNA form, the CDR3 reads TGTGCCAGTTCCTACGAGCAGTACTTC.

The chain links TRBV6-1 to TRBJ2-7, with D tentatively TRBD2 (7 bases). Trimming removed 11 bases from V and 4 bases from J, with 21 bases in between. Germline V CDR1 and CDR2: MNHNS, SASEGT. This CDR3 has 14 amino acids. DNA of the CDR3: TGTGCCGGAGGGGGGGACTCCAAATCATACGAGCAGTACTTC. It specifies CAGGGDSKSYEQYF.

This rearrangement joins TRBV6-5 to TRBJ2-5; D is uncertain. The CDR3 loop spans 14 amino acids. Per the germline V gene, CDR1 is MNHEY and CDR2 is SVGAGI. V was trimmed by 2 bases and J by 0 bases, leaving 7 bases between them. CDR3 nucleotides: TGTGCCAGCAGTTACGGAGATAACCAAGAGACCCAGTACTTC. Its translation is CASSYGDNQETQYF.

The chain carries TRBV27 and TRBJ2-5; D is possibly TRBD1 or TRBD2 (5 bases each). The J call may be mistaken, given a closer DNA end match to TRBJ2-7. The germline gives CDR1 MNHEY, CDR2 SMNVEV (reference sequence). The CDR3 length is 16 residues. CDR3 residues: CASSLSIPGGSYEQYF. The CDR3 coding sequence is TGTGCCAGCAGTTTATCGATCCCTGGGGGTAGCTACGAGCAGTACTTC.

The CDR3 sequence is CSVVAGGYVQDEAFF. CDR3 nucleotides: TGCAGCGTTGTGGCAGGGGGCTACGTTCAGGATGAAGCTTTCTTT. The chain is built from TRBV29-1 and TRBJ1-1, with TRBD1 matching 8 bases. In germline, CDR1 is SQVTM, CDR2 ANQGSEA. The CDR3 loop spans 15 amino acids. The V and J ends lost 4 bases and 7 bases, in that order; junction bases with no gene match: 14.

The J gene is TRBJ1-2, the V gene TRBV27; D gene ambiguous. From germline, CDR1 is MNHEY and CDR2 SMNVEV (reference sequence). The CDR3 is 12 amino acids. V was trimmed by 5 bases and J by 4 bases, leaving 8 bases between them. DNA for the CDR3: TGTGCCAGCAGTAGCCGGGCCTATGGCTACACCTTC. It is translated as CASSSRAYGYTF.

This clone occurred a few times. The chain joins TRBV7-9 to TRBJ2-1, with D perhaps TRBD2 (5 bases). The germline gives CDR1 SEHNR, CDR2 FQNEAQ (reference sequence). Trimming removed 7 bases from V and 1 base from J, with 11 bases in between. CDR3 size: 14 residues. CDR3 region: CASKDSLSYNEQFF. DNA for the CDR3: TGTGCCAGCAAGGACTCGCTATCCTACAATGAGCAGTTCTTC.